This record looks at one T cell receptor (beta chain) sequence and its context. J lost 8 bases, V lost 4 bases, and 16 bases had no gene match. CDR1 and CDR2 from the germline V gene are SGHDN and FVKESK. The CDR3 is 16 residues long. TCRdb keeps only in-frame clones here, not all; method: immunoSEQ multiplex PCR. The table records nearly 95,000 clones, 90% to 97% of them present only once. This sample is drawn from a study of technical replicates of blood from a few donors. The genes are TRBV14 and TRBJ2-5, with TRBD2 matching over 7 bases. Material for sequencing was T cells isolated from PBMCs. The receptor was isolated from a human donor in good health. The CDR3 DNA follows: TGTGCCAGCAGCCCGAGGCTTTGGCTAGCGGCCGAAACCCAGTACTTC. Protein: CASSPRLWLAAETQYF.